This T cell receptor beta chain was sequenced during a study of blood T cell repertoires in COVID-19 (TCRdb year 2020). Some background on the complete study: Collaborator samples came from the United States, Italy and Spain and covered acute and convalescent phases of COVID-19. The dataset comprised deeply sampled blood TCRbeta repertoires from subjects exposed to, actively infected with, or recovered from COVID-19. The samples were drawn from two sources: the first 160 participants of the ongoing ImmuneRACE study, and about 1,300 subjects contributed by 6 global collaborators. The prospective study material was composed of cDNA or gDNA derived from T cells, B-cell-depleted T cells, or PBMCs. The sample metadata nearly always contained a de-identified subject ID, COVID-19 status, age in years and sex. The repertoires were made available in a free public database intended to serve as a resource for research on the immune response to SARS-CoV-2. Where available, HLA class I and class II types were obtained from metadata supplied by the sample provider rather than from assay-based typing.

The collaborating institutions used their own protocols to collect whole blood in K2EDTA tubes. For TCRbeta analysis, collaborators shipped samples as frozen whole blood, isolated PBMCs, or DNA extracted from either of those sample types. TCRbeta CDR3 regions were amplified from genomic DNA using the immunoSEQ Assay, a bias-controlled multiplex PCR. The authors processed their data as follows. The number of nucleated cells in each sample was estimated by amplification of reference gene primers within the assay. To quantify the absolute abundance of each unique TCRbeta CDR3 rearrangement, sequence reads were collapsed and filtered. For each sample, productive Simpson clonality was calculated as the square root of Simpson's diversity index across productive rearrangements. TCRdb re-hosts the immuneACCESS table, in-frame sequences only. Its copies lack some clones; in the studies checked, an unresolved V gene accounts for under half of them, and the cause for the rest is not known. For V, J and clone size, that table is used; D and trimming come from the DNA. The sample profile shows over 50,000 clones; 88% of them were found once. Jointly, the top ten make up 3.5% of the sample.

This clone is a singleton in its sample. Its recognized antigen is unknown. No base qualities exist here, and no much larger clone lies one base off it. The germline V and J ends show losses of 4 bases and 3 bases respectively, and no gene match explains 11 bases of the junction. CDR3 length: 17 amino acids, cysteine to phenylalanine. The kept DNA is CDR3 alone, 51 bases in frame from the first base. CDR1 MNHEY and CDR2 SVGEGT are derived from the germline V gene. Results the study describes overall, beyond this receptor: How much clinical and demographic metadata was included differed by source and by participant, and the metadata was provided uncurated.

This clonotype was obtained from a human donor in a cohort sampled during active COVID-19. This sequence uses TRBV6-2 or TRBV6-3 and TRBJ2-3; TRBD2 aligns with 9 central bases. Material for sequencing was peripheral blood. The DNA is TGTGCCAGCAGTTCTTTCGGCGGGGGGGCGAGGACAGATACGCAGTATTTT. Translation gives CASSSFGGGARTDTQYF.